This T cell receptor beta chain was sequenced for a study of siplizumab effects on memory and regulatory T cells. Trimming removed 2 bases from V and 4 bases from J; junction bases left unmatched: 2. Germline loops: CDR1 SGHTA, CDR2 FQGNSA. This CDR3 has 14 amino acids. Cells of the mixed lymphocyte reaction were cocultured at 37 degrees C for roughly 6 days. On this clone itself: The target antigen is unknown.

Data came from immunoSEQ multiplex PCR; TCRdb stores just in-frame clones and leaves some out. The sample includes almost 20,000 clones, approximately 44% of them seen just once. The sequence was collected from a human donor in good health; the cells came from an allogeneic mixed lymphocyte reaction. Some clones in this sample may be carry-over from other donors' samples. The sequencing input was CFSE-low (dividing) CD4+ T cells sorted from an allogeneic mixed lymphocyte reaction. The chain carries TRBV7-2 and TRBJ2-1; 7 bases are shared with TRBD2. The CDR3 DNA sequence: TGTGCCAGCAGCTTACTGGGACTATACAATGAGCAGTTCTTC. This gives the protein CASSLLGLYNEQFF.